The 15 T cell receptor beta chains presented below share a single source sample, sequenced in a study of Graves' ophthalmopathy and Graves' hyperthyroidism. Investigators amplified TCR beta CDR3 regions from RNA transcripts. HTBI-primed first-round RT-PCR preceded second-round multiplex PCR. MiXCR, applied by TCRdb to the multiplex PCR reads, yields one record per CDR3 protein. The top ten clones hold around 1.4% of a sample with about 400,000 distinct CDR3 sequences, around 18% of them seen once. Sequenced material: peripheral blood. The receptors derive from a woman aged 18-29 years with Graves' ophthalmopathy.

This clonotype appeared many times. J is TRBJ2-2 and V is TRBV28; TRBD2 might be the D (6 bases). Germline V gives CDR1 MDHEN, CDR2 SYDVKM. CDR3 length: 14 amino acids. Trimming shortened V by 3 bases and J by 7 bases, and 12 bases separated the two germline ends. CDR3 in amino acids: CASSLLGGGGELFF. The CDR3 region has the DNA TGTGCCAGCAGTTTGCTGGGGGGTGGCGGGGAGCTGTTTTTT.

This clonotype was detected many times. The chain joins TRBV5-6 to TRBJ1-2, with D unresolved. The germline CDR1 and CDR2 sequences are SGHDT and YYEEEE. The V end was cut by 1 base, the J end by 6 bases, with 19 bases between. This CDR3 has 16 amino acids. The CDR3 DNA follows: TGTGCCAGCAGCTTGCCTCTACGACAAAGCCGACATGGCTACACCTTC. This codes for CASSLPLRQSRHGYTF.

The chain has TRBV7-9 and TRBJ1-6; TRBD1 aligns across 7 bases. The CDR3 runs to 14 residues. V shed 4 bases, J shed 10 bases, and the junction held 7 bases outside the gene matches. Germline V lookup: CDR1 SEHNR, CDR2 FQNEAQ (reference sequence). CDR3 DNA sequence: TGTGCCAGCAGCTCAACAGGGGTAGGATCACCCCTCCACTTT. It specifies CASSSTGVGSPLHF.

At least ten counts were recorded for this clonotype. This rearrangement joins TRBV11-2 to TRBJ2-7; 10 bases fit TRBD1. CDR1 and CDR2 (germline): SGHAT, FQNNGV. The CDR3 length is 15 residues. The ends lost 5 bases at V and 2 bases at J; junction bases unmatched: 6. CDR3 amino acids: CASSAPGQGAYEQYF. Written as DNA, the CDR3 is TGTGCCAGCAGCGCCCCAGGACAGGGGGCCTACGAGCAGTACTTC.

V is TRBV29-1 and J is TRBJ2-3, with a weak D call TRBD2 (6 bases). V lost 5 bases to trimming and J lost 5 bases, with 11 bases between them. CDR1 is SQVTM and CDR2 is ANQGSEA in the germline V gene. This CDR3 is 12 amino acids long. CDR3 loop: CSVLGTLDTQYF. The DNA for the CDR3 is TGCAGCGTTCTCGGGACTTTAGATACGCAGTATTTT.

This clonotype was observed many times. The chain employs TRBV11-1 and TRBJ2-3; a weak D match, TRBD2 (6 bases). CDR3 length equals 17 residues. V lost 7 bases and J 0 bases, leaving 20 bases between the germline ends. The germline CDR1 and CDR2 sequences are SGHAT and FQDESV (reference sequence). CDR3 in amino acids: CASTALDGRTSTDTQYF. Written as DNA, the CDR3 is TGTGCCAGCACCGCCCTAGATGGGAGGACTAGCACAGATACGCAGTATTTT.

This clonotype was counted many times. The chain recombines TRBV28 with TRBJ2-5; 10 bases map to TRBD1. V trimming: 4 bases; J trimming: 5 bases; junction bases outside the gene matches: 16. This CDR3 has 18 residues. The germline gives CDR1 MDHEN, CDR2 SYDVKM. The CDR3 region is CASSSWDRGRLVYETQYF. For the CDR3, the DNA is TGTGCCAGCAGTTCGTGGGACAGGGGTAGGCTGGTTTATGAGACCCAGTACTTC.

This clonotype appeared many times. For the CDR3, the DNA is TGTGCCAGCACCGCTCATAGAGGGGGCACTGAAGCTTTCTTT. Amino acids: CASTAHRGGTEAFF. The V gene is TRBV28, the J gene TRBJ1-1; the D gene is possibly TRBD1 (6 bases). The CDR3 loop spans 14 amino acids. Germline CDR1 and CDR2: MDHEN and SYDVKM. The ends were cut back, 7 bases at V and 4 bases at J, with 16 bases in the middle.

This clonotype came up many times. The J gene is TRBJ1-1, the V gene TRBV9; a possible D gene is TRBD1 (6 bases). There are 16 residues in the CDR3. Looked up from germline, CDR1 is SGDLS and CDR2 is YYNGEE. V lost 3 bases to trimming and J lost 0 bases, with 15 bases between them. Written as DNA, the CDR3 is TGTGCCAGCAGCGCGGGGGGCAGTGCAATGAACACTGAAGCTTTCTTT. Translated: CASSAGGSAMNTEAFF.

This clonotype appeared many times. The chain couples TRBV9 to TRBJ1-3; D is undetermined. The CDR3 consists of 17 residues. Germline V gives CDR1 SGDLS, CDR2 YYNGEE. Trimming left V 0 bases short and J 0 bases short, with 13 bases between. Here the CDR3 reads CASSVGMPGTSGNTIYF. CDR3 DNA: TGTGCCAGCAGCGTAGGGATGCCGGGAACCTCTGGAAACACCATATATTTT.

CDR3 bases: TGTGCCAGCAGCTTAGCGGGACAGGGGTTGCACGAGCAGTACTTC. Translating it yields CASSLAGQGLHEQYF. The chain recombines TRBV7-2 with TRBJ2-7; 10 nucleotides agree with TRBD1. CDR3 size: 15 residues. Losses at the gene ends were 0 bases for V and 5 bases for J; bases not matched to a gene: 4. In germline, CDR1 is SGHTA, CDR2 FQGNSA.

Many counts were recorded for this clonotype. The gene calls are TRBV6-1 and TRBJ2-6; D gene uncertain. The CDR3 has 19 amino acids. CDR1 is MNHNS and CDR2 is SASEGT in the germline V gene. V shed 2 bases and J shed 0 bases, with 17 bases lying between them. The CDR3 sequence is CASSEKSPYLSSGANVLTF. As DNA, the CDR3 is TGTGCCAGCAGTGAAAAATCTCCCTATCTGAGCTCTGGGGCCAACGTCCTGACTTTC.

This clonotype was observed at least ten times. J is TRBJ1-5 and V is TRBV2, with 7 bases that match TRBD1. Germline V gene data show CDR1 as SNHLY and CDR2 as FYNNEI. The CDR3 spans 16 residues. V dropped 8 bases and J dropped 2; count of bases not matched to a gene: 12. The CDR3 region is CASRGDRARGNQPQHF. DNA of the CDR3: TGTGCCAGCCGGGGAGACAGGGCGCGGGGCAATCAGCCCCAGCATTTT. The full variable domain, its missing parts supplied by reference TRBV2 and TRBJ1-5, is EPEVTQTPSHQVTQMGQEVILRCVPISNHLYFYWYRQILGQKVEFLVSFYNNEISEKSEIFDDQFSVERPDGSNFTLKIRSTKLEDSAMYFCASRGDRARGNQPQHFGDGTRLSIL.

This clonotype was seen repeatedly, ten times or more. J is TRBJ2-5 and V is TRBV28; weak D call: TRBD2 (5 bases). This CDR3 has 13 residues. V was shortened by 3 bases and J by 5 bases, with 10 bases between the two germline ends. CDR1 and CDR2 from the germline V gene are MDHEN and SYDVKM. The CDR3 loop is CASSFSSSETQYF. The CDR3 DNA sequence: TGTGCCAGCAGTTTCTCTAGCTCGGAGACCCAGTACTTC. The full variable domain, its missing parts supplied by reference TRBV28 and TRBJ2-5, is DVKVTQSSRYLVKRTGEKVFLECVQDMDHENMFWYRQDPGLGLRLIYFSYDVKMKEKGDIPEGYSVSREKKERFSLILESASTNQTSMYLCASSFSSSETQYFGPGTRLLVL.

This clonotype was picked up many times. The chain carries TRBV7-2 and TRBJ2-7, with 7 bases matching TRBD1. This CDR3 has 14 amino acids. In germline, CDR1 is SGHTA, CDR2 FQGNSA. The V and J ends lost 3 bases and 2 bases, in that order; junction bases with no gene match: 4. The CDR3 loop is CASSFWDRPYEQYF. CDR3 DNA: TGTGCCAGCAGCTTTTGGGACAGACCCTACGAGCAGTACTTC.